Below, 27 T cell receptor beta chains from the same sample are listed, as sequenced in a study of CD8+CD57+ T cells in acquired aplastic anemia. Patients picked for sequencing had shown CD8+CD57+ cell expansion detected by flow cytometry. Profiles of TCR beta VDJ and CDR3 were generated from a genomic DNA template. TCRdb reprocessed the reads via MiXCR and lists one record per CDR3 protein. The sample lists 150,000 to 200,000 distinct CDR3 sequences; about 44% were seen once. Sequencing was done on a sample of sorted CD4+, CD8+, or CD8+CD57+ T cells (not recorded which) from PBMCs. The source of these receptors is a human donor with aplastic anemia.

This clonotype showed up just a few times. At one of its ends the junction is not consistent with the germline gene, which may arise from a read error. This chain connects TRBV10-3 to TRBJ1-1; 7 nucleotides match TRBD1. The CDR3 spans 14 residues. The V gene's germline CDR1 is ENHRY and CDR2 SYGVKD. The CDR3 sequence: CAISDLQGNPEAFF. DNA for the CDR3: TGTGCCATCAGTGACTTACAGGGGAACCCTGAAGCTTTCTTT.

V usage is TRBV10-3 and J usage is TRBJ1-5, with 7 bases that match TRBD1. Trimming removed 4 bases from V and 6 bases from J; junction bases left unmatched: 6. There are 14 residues in the CDR3. CDR1 and CDR2 from the germline V gene are ENHRY and SYGVKD. The CDR3 here is CAISAAGTVQPQHF. DNA of the CDR3: TGTGCCATCAGTGCCGCCGGGACAGTTCAGCCCCAGCATTTT.

The rearrangement uses TRBV7-9 and TRBJ2-7; D is unresolved. The CDR3 runs to 13 residues. V lost 2 bases to trimming and J lost 4 bases, with 9 bases between them. The germline V gene encodes CDR1 SEHNR and CDR2 FQNEAQ (reference sequence). The CDR3 sequence: CASSLWAGYEQYF. CDR3 bases: TGTGCCAGCAGCTTATGGGCTGGATACGAGCAGTACTTC.

This clonotype was observed many times. This chain links TRBV5-1 with TRBJ2-3, with D possibly TRBD2 on 5 matching bases. The germline CDR1 and CDR2 sequences are SGHRS and YFSETQ. V lost 4 bases, J lost 2 bases, and 20 bases lay in between. This CDR3 comprises 17 residues. DNA for the CDR3: TGCGCCAGCAGCGGGTCTGTCGGGATCCGGACCACAGATACGCAGTATTTT. Translating gives CASSGSVGIRTTDTQYF. Drawing the rest from reference TRBV5-1 and TRBJ2-3, the complete variable domain is KAGVTQTPRYLIKTRGQQVTLSCSPISGHRSVSWYQQTPGQGLQFLFEYFSETQRNKGNFPGRFSGRQFSNSRSEMNVSTLELGDSALYLCASSGSVGIRTTDTQYFGPGTRLTVL.

To note about this clonotype: A junction boundary mismatches the germline segment, possibly from a read error. The chain has TRBV10-3 and TRBJ2-7, with 12 bases that match TRBD1. Germline V gives CDR1 ENHRY, CDR2 SYGVKD. The CDR3 spans 14 residues. The CDR3 bases are TGTGCCATCAATACCGGGACAGGGGGCAACGAGCGGTACTTC. Encoded protein: CAINTGTGGNERYF.

This clonotype was counted ten times or more. The CDR3 reads CASSSTGLRQYF. As DNA, the CDR3 is TGTGCCAGCAGCTCGACAGGGTTAAGGCAGTACTTC. The chain combines TRBV5-4 with TRBJ2-7; the match to TRBD1 covers 7 bases. V gave up 3 bases and J gave up 9 bases; unmatched junction bases: 6. Per the germline V gene, CDR1 is SGHNT and CDR2 is YYREEE (reference sequence). The CDR3 contains 12 residues.

In its sample, this clonotype was seen many times. V usage is TRBV12-3 or TRBV12-4 and J usage is TRBJ2-7, with 11 bases lining up with TRBD2. This CDR3 has 17 amino acids. V lost 5 bases to trimming and J lost 2 bases; unmatched junction nucleotides: 11. CDR3 in amino acids: CASSPPLAGGHTYEQYF. Written as DNA, the CDR3 is TGTGCCAGCAGTCCCCCGCTAGCGGGGGGCCATACCTACGAGCAGTACTTC.

Notes on this clonotype: The junction shows a germline mismatch at one end, possibly a read error. V usage is TRBV24-1 and J usage is TRBJ2-7; 10 bases match TRBD2. CDR3 length: 15 residues. Germline V gene lookup returns CDR1 KGHDR and CDR2 SFDVKD. CDR3 sequence: CATSATSGNSCEQYF. CDR3 DNA sequence: TGTGCCACCAGCGCAACTAGCGGGAACTCCTGCGAGCAGTACTTC.

This clonotype was counted at least ten times. This chain connects TRBV19 to TRBJ1-2; unclear D gene. Germline-derived CDR1 and CDR2 are LNHDA and SQIVND (reference sequence). V was cut by 2 bases and J by 7 bases, with 14 bases left in between. The CDR3 extends over 14 amino acids. The CDR3 nucleotides are TGTGCCAGTAGTATATCCGATAGAACTATTGGCTACACCTTC. Residues: CASSISDRTIGYTF.

V is TRBV3-1 and J is TRBJ2-2; 9 bases are a match to TRBD1. There are 16 residues in the CDR3. V trimming: 2 bases; J trimming: 9 bases; junction bases outside the gene matches: 10. Germline V gene data show CDR1 as LGHDT and CDR2 as YNNKEL (reference sequence). The CDR3 is CASSQSKDRGTRELFF. DNA for the CDR3: TGTGCCAGCAGCCAATCAAAAGACAGGGGGACCCGGGAGCTGTTTTTT.

This rearrangement joins TRBV7-2 to TRBJ2-7; D not resolved. The CDR3 runs to 13 residues. Between the trimmed V and J ends, which lost 2 bases and 7 bases, there was a span of 12 bases. Germline V lookup: CDR1 SGHTA, CDR2 FQGNSA. CDR3 in amino acids: CASSLRASWEQYF. The CDR3 DNA reads TGTGCCAGCAGCTTACGGGCATCGTGGGAGCAGTACTTC.

The genes are TRBV12-3 or TRBV12-4 and TRBJ1-1; no definite D call. The length of the CDR3 is 15 residues. Trimming cost V 1 base and J 4 bases, with 13 bases left between them. CDR3: CASSLGGGIGTEAFF. In DNA, the CDR3 is TGTGCCAGCAGTTTAGGGGGAGGAATCGGCACTGAAGCTTTCTTT.

This clonotype was counted only a few times. This chain joins TRBV24-1 and TRBJ1-2; TRBD1 matches 9 bases. Germline trimming cut 3 bases from V and 3 bases from J; bases unmatched to any gene: 7. The CDR3 is made up of 16 amino acids. Germline CDR1 KGHDR, CDR2 SFDVKD. The CDR3 sequence is CATSDPNDRGYYGYTF. CDR3 nucleotides: TGTGCCACCAGTGATCCTAACGACAGGGGGTACTATGGCTACACCTTC.

A word on this clonotype: It may be a read error: a sequence one base away is much more abundant. The chain links TRBV12-3 or TRBV12-4 to TRBJ2-3; a weak D match, TRBD1 (5 bases). This CDR3 has 13 amino acids. Trimming left V 3 bases short and J 6 bases short, with 10 bases between. The CDR3 DNA reads as TGTGCCAGCAGTTTTCCAGGGCTTGATACGCAGTATTTT. Amino acid sequence: CASSFPGLDTQYF.

The CDR3 is CASSSRRATEAFF. CDR3 bases: TGTGCCAGCAGCTCCCGACGGGCCACTGAAGCTTTCTTT. V and J are TRBV7-2 and TRBJ1-1; D not certain. Trimming pared 4 bases from V and 4 bases from J, leaving 10 bases between. The CDR3 is 13 residues long. Germline CDR1 reads SGHTA; CDR2 reads FQGNSA.

Of note for this clonotype: A much bigger clone sits one base away, suggesting this may be a read error. The CDR3 coding sequence is TGTGCCAGCAGTTTGGAGGTCGGTTCACCCCTCTACTTT. It specifies CASSLEVGSPLYF. This chain links TRBV27 with TRBJ1-6, with unresolved D. The CDR3 totals 13 residues. Germline V CDR1 and CDR2: MNHEY, SMNVEV (reference sequence).

The count of this clonotype is one. The chain recombines TRBV5-1 with TRBJ2-1; 10 bases fit TRBD1. V shed 4 bases and J 8 bases; nucleotides not matched to a gene: 12. The germline V gene has CDR1 SGHRS and CDR2 YFSETQ. This CDR3 is built from 16 residues. Here the CDR3 reads CASSLGDRGFKDEQFF. The DNA of the CDR3 is TGCGCCAGCAGCCTAGGGGACAGGGGTTTCAAGGATGAGCAGTTCTTC.

The rearrangement uses TRBV20-1 and TRBJ2-1; D perhaps matches TRBD1 (5 bases). The CDR3 covers 12 residues. Deletions cut 5 bases from V and 4 bases from J, with 9 bases between. The germline V gene has CDR1 DFQATT and CDR2 SNEGSKA (reference sequence). CDR3 sequence (DNA): TGCAGTGCTTATCACAGGTACAATGAGCAGTTCTTC. Translating gives CSAYHRYNEQFF.

V and J are TRBV4-1 and TRBJ2-5, with 8 bases identical to TRBD2. Germline values: CDR1 MGHRA, CDR2 YSYEKL. The CDR3 consists of 14 residues. The ends lost 4 bases at V and 2 bases at J; junction bases unmatched: 3. The CDR3 nucleotides are TGCGCCAGCAGCCCGGGAGGGGTGCAAGAGACCCAGTACTTC. This codes for CASSPGGVQETQYF.

This clonotype was counted ten times or more. The chain recombines TRBV7-9 with TRBJ1-6, with D unclear. The CDR3 covers 17 residues. Germline values: CDR1 SEHNR, CDR2 FQNEAQ (reference sequence). V shed 1 base and J shed 2 bases, with 12 bases lying between them. The CDR3 region is CASSLGRTSTYNSPLHF. The CDR3 DNA follows: TGTGCCAGCAGCTTAGGTAGAACGTCAACCTATAATTCACCCCTCCACTTT.

This clonotype was counted at least ten times. A read error is possible here, since a much larger clone lies one base away. The CDR3 bases are TGTGCCAGCTCGGGGGGCGCAGATACGCAGTATTTT. Protein sequence: CASSGGADTQYF. This chain links TRBV7-9 with TRBJ2-3; weak D call: TRBD2 (7 bases). Germline CDR1 SEHNR, CDR2 FQNEAQ (reference sequence). The CDR3 runs 12 residues. V was pared by 8 bases and J by 4 bases, with 10 bases between.

This clonotype was detected a few times. This sequence joins TRBV5-6 and TRBJ2-3; D might be TRBD2 (6 bases). The CDR3 spans 15 residues. CDR1 is SGHDT and CDR2 is YYEEEE in the germline V gene. Trimming took off 1 base at V and 4 bases at J, with 13 bases between the two ends. The CDR3 nucleotides are TGTGCCAGCAGCTTGTCGGGCGGGGTAGCAGATACGCAGTATTTT. It translates to CASSLSGGVADTQYF.

The chain links TRBV7-9 to TRBJ2-5, with 7 bases aligning to TRBD2. CDR1 SEHNR and CDR2 FQNEAQ come from the germline V gene (reference sequence). This CDR3 has 15 amino acids. V trimming: 6 bases; J trimming: 3 bases; junction bases outside the gene matches: 10. The CDR3 nucleotides read TGTGCCAGCAGTCATCCTCGGGCGGGAGAAGAGACCCAGTACTTC. Its translation is CASSHPRAGEETQYF. Combining the CDR3 with reference TRBV7-9 and TRBJ2-5 gives the whole variable domain DTGVSQNPRHKITKRGQNVTFRCDPISEHNRLYWYRQTLGQGPEFLTYFQNEAQLEKSRLLSDRFSAERPKGSFSTLEIQRTEQGDSAMYLCASSHPRAGEETQYFGPGTRLLVL.

This clonotype appeared once. The V gene is TRBV9, the J gene TRBJ2-1; 11 positions agree with TRBD2. The V gene end was trimmed by 6 bases and the J gene end by 4 bases; junction bases not matched to a gene: 6. The CDR3 sequence is 15 residues long. Germline CDR1 reads SGDLS; CDR2 reads YYNGEE. CDR3 nucleotide sequence: TGTGCCAGCAACCCTAGCGGGGGGCTGTACAATGAGCAGTTCTTC. It yields the protein CASNPSGGLYNEQFF.

The rearrangement joins TRBV19 to TRBJ1-2; D possibly corresponds to TRBD1 (6 bases). The CDR3 is 15 residues long. CDR1 is LNHDA, CDR2 SQIVND, per germline (reference sequence). Trimming stripped 4 bases from V and 6 bases from J, with 18 bases between. CDR3 loop: CASSTWTDRVNGYTF. The CDR3 bases are TGTGCCAGTAGTACTTGGACGGACAGAGTCAATGGCTACACCTTC.

This clonotype came up many times. V is TRBV29-1 and J is TRBJ2-7; TRBD1 aligns across 10 bases. The CDR3 has 13 residues. Germline loops: CDR1 SQVTM, CDR2 ANQGSEA. J lost 5 bases, V lost 6 bases, and 7 bases had no gene match. The CDR3 protein is CSVDPGQGNEQYF. CDR3 bases: TGCAGCGTCGACCCGGGACAGGGGAACGAGCAGTACTTC.

This sequence joins TRBV7-6 and TRBJ2-7; no firm D call. Germline V gene lookup returns CDR1 SGHVS and CDR2 FNYEAQ. V lost 1 base, J lost 5 bases, and 6 bases lay in between. The CDR3 loop spans 12 amino acids. CDR3 nucleotides: TGTGCCAGCAGCTTAGTGGCGGACGAGCAGTACTTC. Its translation is CASSLVADEQYF. Full variable domain (missing parts from reference TRBV7-6 and TRBJ2-7): GAGVSQSPRYKVTKRGQDVALRCDPISGHVSLYWYRQALGQGPEFLTYFNYEAQQDKSGLPNDRFSAERPEGSISTLTIQRTEQRDSAMYRCASSLVADEQYFGPGTRLTVT.